The clone carrying this T cell receptor beta chain showed up many times. What it binds is not known. The data originate from a study of T-cell reconstitution after alpha-beta-depleted transplantation in children. General study points: A year post-transplant, T-cell counts and diversity derived mostly from newly produced T cells.

The library targeted TCRbeta and was prepared with unique molecular identifiers. TCRdb itself ran the PCR reads through MiXCR, one entry per CDR3 protein. The sample has hundreds of thousands of distinct CDR3 sequences; 7% to 9% are singletons. The input for sequencing was PBMCs, mostly from graft donor cells, taken 360 days after TCRalphabeta/CD19-depleted stem cell transplant. The sequence was obtained from a male patient between 2 and 15 years old who had a stem cell transplant for acute myeloid leukemia, so the T cells may come from the graft donor.

The chain's CDR3 is CASSLDEQYF. The DNA of the CDR3 is TGTGCCAGCAGTTTAGACGAGCAGTACTTC. The rearrangement uses TRBV12-3 or TRBV12-4 and TRBJ2-7; D is unclear. The CDR3 sequence is 10 residues long. V shed 1 base and J shed 5 bases, with 0 bases lying between them.